The T cell receptor beta chain described here comes from a study of T cells in tuberculosis. Chain pairing is unknown; alpha and beta were sequenced separately. Repertoires were generated with immunoSEQ multiplex PCR, while TCRdb's copy carries only in-frame clones and drops some. The sample lists about 58,000 clones, over 75% occurring once. Sorting used thawed, overnight-rested PBMC stained with anti-CD3, a viability dye and GMM-loaded CD1B tetramer. The CD1B tetramers carried C32 glucose monomycolate purified from Rhodococcus equi. PBMC for tetramer sorting were first depleted of CD14-expressing monocytes. Tetramer-negative cells, about 94,000 per donor, were also sorted. Study-wide points: The stringent gate may have excluded weak CD1B-GMM tetramer binders.

This clone was seen a single time. The CDR3 runs to 14 residues. Trimming pared 0 bases from V and 6 bases from J, leaving 12 bases between. Germline lookup yields CDR1 SGHNT and CDR2 YYREEE (reference sequence). The clonotype was recovered from an adult woman with latent tuberculosis. The rearrangement uses TRBV5-4 and TRBJ1-2; D remains unclear. Sequenced input: CD1b-GMM tetramer-negative cells sorted from PBMCs. Written as DNA, the CDR3 is TGTGCCAGCAGCTTGGAGGATGGGCCCCATGGCTACACCTTC. Translating it yields CASSLEDGPHGYTF.